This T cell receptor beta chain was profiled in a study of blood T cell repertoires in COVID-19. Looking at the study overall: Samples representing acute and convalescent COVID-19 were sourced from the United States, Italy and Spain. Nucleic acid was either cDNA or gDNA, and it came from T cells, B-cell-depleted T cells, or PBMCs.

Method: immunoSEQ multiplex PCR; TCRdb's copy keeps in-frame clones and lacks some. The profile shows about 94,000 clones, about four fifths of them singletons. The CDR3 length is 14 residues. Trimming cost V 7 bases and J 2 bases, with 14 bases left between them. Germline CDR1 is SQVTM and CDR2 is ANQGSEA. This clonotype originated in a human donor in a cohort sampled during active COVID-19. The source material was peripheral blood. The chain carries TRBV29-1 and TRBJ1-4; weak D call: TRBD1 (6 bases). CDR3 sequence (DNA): TGCAGCGCCAGACCAGGGGCCACTAATGAAAAACTGTTTTTT. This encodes CSARPGATNEKLFF.